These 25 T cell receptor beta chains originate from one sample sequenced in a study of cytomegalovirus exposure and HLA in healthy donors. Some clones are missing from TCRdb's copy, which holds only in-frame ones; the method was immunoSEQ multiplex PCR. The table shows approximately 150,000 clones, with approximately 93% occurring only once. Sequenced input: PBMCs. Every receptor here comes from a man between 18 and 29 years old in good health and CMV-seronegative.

The CDR3 sequence is CASSSDKYNQPQHF. CDR3 DNA: TGTGCCAGCAGTTCCGACAAGTACAATCAGCCCCAGCATTTT. The gene calls are TRBV7-9 and TRBJ1-5; D is unresolved. Germline loops: CDR1 SEHNR, CDR2 FQNEAQ (reference sequence). The length of the CDR3 is 14 residues. The ends were cut back, 6 bases at V and 3 bases at J, with 12 bases in the middle.

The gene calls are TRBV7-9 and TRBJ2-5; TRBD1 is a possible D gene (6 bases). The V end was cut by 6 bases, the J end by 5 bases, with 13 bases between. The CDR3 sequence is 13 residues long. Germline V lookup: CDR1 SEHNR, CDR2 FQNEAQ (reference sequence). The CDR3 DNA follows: TGTGCCAGCAGGTCAGGGGCCGGGGAGACCCAGTACTTC. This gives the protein CASRSGAGETQYF.

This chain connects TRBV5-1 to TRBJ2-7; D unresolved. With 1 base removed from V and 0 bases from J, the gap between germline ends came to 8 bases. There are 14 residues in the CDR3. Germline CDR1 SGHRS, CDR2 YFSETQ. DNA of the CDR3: TGCGCCAGCAGCTTGAATACAGACTCCTACGAGCAGTACTTC. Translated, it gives CASSLNTDSYEQYF. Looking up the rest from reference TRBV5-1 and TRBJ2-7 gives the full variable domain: KAGVTQTPRYLIKTRGQQVTLSCSPISGHRSVSWYQQTPGQGLQFLFEYFSETQRNKGNFPGRFSGRQFSNSRSEMNVSTLELGDSALYLCASSLNTDSYEQYFGPGTRLTVT.

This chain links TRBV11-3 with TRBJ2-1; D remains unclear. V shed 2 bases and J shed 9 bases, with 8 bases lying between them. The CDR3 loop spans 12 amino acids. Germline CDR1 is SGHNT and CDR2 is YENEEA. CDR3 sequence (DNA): TGTGCCAGCAGCTTAATCCTCCTTGAGCAGTTCTTC. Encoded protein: CASSLILLEQFF.

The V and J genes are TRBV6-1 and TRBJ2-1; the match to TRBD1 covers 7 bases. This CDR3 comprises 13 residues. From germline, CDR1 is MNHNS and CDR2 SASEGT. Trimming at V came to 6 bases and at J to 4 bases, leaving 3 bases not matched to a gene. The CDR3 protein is CASRGTVYNEQFF. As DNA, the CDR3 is TGTGCCAGCAGGGGGACAGTGTACAATGAGCAGTTCTTC.

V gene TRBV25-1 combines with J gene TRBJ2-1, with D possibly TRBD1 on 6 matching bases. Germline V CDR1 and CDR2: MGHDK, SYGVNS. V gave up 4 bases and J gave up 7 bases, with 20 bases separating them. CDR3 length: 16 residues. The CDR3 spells CASSGDRDIRGNEQFF. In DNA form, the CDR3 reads TGTGCCAGCAGTGGAGATCGGGACATTCGGGGTAATGAGCAGTTCTTC.

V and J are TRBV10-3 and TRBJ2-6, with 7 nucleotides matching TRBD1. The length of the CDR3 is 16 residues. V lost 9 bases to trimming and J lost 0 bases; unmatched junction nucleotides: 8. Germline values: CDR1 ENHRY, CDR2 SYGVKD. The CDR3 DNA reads TGTGCCATAAACAGGGGTCTTAGCTCTGGGGCCAACGTCCTGACTTTC. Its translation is CAINRGLSSGANVLTF.

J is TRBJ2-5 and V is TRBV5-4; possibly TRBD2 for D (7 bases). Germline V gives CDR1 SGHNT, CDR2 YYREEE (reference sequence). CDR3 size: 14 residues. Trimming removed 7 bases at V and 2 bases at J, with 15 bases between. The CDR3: CASRGGGTQETQYF. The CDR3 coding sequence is TGTGCCAGCCGCGGGGGTGGGACACAAGAGACCCAGTACTTC. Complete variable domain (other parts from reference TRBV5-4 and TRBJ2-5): ETGVTQSPTHLIKTRGQQVTLRCSSQSGHNTVSWYQQALGQGPQFIFQYYREEENGRGNFPPRFSGLQFPNYSSELNVNALELDDSALYLCASRGGGTQETQYFGPGTRLLVL.

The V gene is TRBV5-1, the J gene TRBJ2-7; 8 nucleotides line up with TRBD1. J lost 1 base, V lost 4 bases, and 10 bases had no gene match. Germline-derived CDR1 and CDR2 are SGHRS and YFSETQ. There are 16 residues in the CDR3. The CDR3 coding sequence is TGCGCCAGCAGCACCGCCGGACAGGGCCATTCCTACGAGCAGTACTTC. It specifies CASSTAGQGHSYEQYF.

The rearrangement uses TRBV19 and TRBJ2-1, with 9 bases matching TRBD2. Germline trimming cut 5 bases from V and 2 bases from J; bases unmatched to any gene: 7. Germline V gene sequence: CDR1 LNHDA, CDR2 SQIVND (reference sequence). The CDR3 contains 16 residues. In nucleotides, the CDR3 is TGTGCCAGTAGTGTTAGCGGGGGCGCTACCTACAATGAGCAGTTCTTC. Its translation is CASSVSGGATYNEQFF.

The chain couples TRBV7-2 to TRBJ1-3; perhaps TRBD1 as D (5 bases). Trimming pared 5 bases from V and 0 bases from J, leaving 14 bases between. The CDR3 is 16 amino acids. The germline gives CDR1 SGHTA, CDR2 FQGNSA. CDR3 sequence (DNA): TGTGCCAGCAGCCGGCTCGACAGTTACTCTGGAAACACCATATATTTT. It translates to CASSRLDSYSGNTIYF.

The CDR3, as DNA: TGTGCCTGGAGTGGAGCACTCGGCGGGGGCTACGAGCAGTACTTC. It is translated as CAWSGALGGGYEQYF. This chain joins TRBV30 and TRBJ2-7; 7 nucleotides match TRBD2. Per germline, CDR1 GTSNPN and CDR2 SVGIG (reference sequence). V dropped 1 base and J dropped 3; count of bases not matched to a gene: 9. This CDR3 has 15 amino acids.

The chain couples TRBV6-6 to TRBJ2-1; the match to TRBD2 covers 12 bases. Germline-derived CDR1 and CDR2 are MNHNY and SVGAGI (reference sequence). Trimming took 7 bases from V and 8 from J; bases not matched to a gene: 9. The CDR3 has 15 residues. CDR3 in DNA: TGTGCCAGCATGAGACTAGCGGGAGCTTTGTATGAGCAGTTCTTC. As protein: CASMRLAGALYEQFF.

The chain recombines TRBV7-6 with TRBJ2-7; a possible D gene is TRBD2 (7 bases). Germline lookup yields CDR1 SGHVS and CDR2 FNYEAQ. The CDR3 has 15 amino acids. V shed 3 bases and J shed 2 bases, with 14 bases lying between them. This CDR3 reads CASSFEQGGPYEQYF. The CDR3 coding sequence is TGTGCCAGCAGCTTTGAACAGGGAGGGCCCTACGAGCAGTACTTC.

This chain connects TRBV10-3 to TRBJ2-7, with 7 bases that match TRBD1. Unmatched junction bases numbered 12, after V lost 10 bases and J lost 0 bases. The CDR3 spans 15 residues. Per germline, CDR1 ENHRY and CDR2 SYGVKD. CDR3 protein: CATLTRDSSSYEQYF. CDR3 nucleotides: TGTGCCACTCTAACTCGGGACAGTAGCTCCTACGAGCAGTACTTC.

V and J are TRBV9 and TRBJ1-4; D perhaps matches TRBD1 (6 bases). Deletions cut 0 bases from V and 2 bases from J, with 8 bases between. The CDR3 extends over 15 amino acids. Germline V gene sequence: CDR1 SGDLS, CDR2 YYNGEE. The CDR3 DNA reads TGTGCCAGCAGCGTAGCGAGGGGGACTAATGAAAAACTGTTTTTT. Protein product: CASSVARGTNEKLFF.

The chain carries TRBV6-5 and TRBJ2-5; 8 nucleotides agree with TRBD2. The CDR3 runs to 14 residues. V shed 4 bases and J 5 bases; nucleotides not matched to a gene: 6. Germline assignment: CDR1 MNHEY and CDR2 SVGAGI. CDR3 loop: CASSFGTSFETQYF. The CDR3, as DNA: TGTGCCAGCAGTTTCGGGACTAGTTTTGAGACCCAGTACTTC.

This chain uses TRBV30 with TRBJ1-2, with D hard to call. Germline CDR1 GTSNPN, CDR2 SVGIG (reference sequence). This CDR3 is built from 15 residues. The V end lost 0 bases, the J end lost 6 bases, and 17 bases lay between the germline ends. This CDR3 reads CAWSVFEGSGDGYTF. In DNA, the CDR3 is TGTGCCTGGAGTGTCTTTGAAGGGAGTGGGGATGGCTACACCTTC.

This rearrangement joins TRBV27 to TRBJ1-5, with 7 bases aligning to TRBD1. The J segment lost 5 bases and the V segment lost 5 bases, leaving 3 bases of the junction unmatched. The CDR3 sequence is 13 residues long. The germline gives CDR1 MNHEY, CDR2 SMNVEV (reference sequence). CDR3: CASSDRVHQPQHF. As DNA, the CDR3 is TGTGCCAGCAGTGACAGGGTTCATCAGCCCCAGCATTTT.

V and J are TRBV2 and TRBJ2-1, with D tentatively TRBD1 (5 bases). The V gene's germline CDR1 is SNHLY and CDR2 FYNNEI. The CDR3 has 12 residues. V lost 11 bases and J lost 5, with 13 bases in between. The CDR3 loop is CAVQGFHNEQFF. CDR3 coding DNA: TGTGCCGTTCAGGGTTTTCACAATGAGCAGTTCTTC.

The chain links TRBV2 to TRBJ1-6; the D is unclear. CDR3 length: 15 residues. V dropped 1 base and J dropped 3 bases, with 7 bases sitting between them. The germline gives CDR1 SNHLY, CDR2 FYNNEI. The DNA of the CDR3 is TGTGCCAGCAGTGAAGGGACTCTCTATAATTCACCCCTCCACTTT. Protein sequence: CASSEGTLYNSPLHF.

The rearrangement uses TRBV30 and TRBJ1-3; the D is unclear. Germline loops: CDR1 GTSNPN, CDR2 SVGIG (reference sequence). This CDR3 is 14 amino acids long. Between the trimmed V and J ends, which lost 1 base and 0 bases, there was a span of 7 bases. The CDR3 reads CAWSGGTSGNTIYF. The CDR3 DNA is TGTGCCTGGAGTGGTGGCACCTCTGGAAACACCATATATTTT.

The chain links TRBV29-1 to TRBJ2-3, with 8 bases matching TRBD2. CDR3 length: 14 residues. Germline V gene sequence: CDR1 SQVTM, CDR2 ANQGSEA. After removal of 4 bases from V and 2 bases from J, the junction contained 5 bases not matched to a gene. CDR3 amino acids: CSVAGSGTTDTQYF. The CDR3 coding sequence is TGCAGCGTTGCGGGTAGCGGGACCACAGATACGCAGTATTTT.

The CDR3 loop reads CASSPGASVSYEQYF. The CDR3 coding sequence is TGTGCCAGCAGCCCCGGGGCTAGCGTCTCCTACGAGCAGTACTTC. This chain joins TRBV11-1 and TRBJ2-7, with D tentatively TRBD2 (6 bases). CDR3 length: 15 amino acids. Trimming took 5 bases from V and 0 from J, leaving 14 bases between them. Germline V CDR1 and CDR2: SGHAT, FQDESV (reference sequence).

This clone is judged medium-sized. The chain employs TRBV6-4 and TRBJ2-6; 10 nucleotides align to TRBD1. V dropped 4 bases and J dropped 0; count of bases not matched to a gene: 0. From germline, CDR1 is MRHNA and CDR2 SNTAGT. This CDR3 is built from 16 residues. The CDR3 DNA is TGTGCCAGCAGTGGGACAGGGGGCTCTGGGGCCAACGTCCTGACTTTC. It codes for CASSGTGGSGANVLTF.